The present T cell receptor (beta chain) was sequenced within a study of T cell clusters in autoimmune cytopenias. In regard to this clonotype: Its antigen is still unknown.

This CDR3 contains 19 residues. TRB amplification used 250 ng of peripheral blood genomic DNA. Study-level points and caveats: Comparing secondary cytopenia with chronic lymphocytic leukemia showed no cluster-lack signature, apparently masked by lymphoma repertoire.

Multiplex touch-down PCR amplified TRB using TRB-A and TRB-B pools in one tube. TCRdb reanalyzed the multiplex PCR reads, giving one entry per CDR3 protein sequence and no DNA. This table holds about 5,000 distinct CDR3 sequences. These same data were also listed under a study on T cell repertoires in aging, cancer and after chemotherapy. That paper notes: Donors were grouped into six age bands spanning 30 or younger through 70 or older. Pre- and post-chemotherapy samples were paired from chronic lymphocytic leukemia patients treated with fludarabine- or bendamustine-based regimens.

The V and J genes are TRBV12-3 or TRBV12-4 and TRBJ2-6; no DNA is available, so the TRBD1 call from TCRdb remains unchecked. The sequence was obtained from a human donor with chronic lymphocytic leukemia. The donor label of this sample is uncertain. The specimen sequenced was peripheral blood. The CDR3 reads CASSRVPDRGGRGANVLTF.